This T cell receptor (beta chain) originates from a study of blood T cell repertoires in COVID-19 (dated by TCRdb to 2019 to 2021). Background for the entire study: The collaborator samples originated in the United States, Italy and Spain and spanned the acute and convalescent phases of COVID-19. The prospective study material was composed of cDNA or gDNA derived from T cells, B-cell-depleted T cells, or PBMCs. Deeply sampled blood TCRbeta repertoires from subjects exposed to, actively infected with, or recovered from COVID-19 were included in the dataset. The repertoires were released in a freely available public database meant as a resource for research on the immune response to SARS-CoV-2. Samples were obtained from the ongoing ImmuneRACE study (first 160 participants) and from over 1,000 subjects provided by 6 global collaborators. The sample metadata nearly always contained a de-identified subject ID, COVID-19 status, age in years and sex. Where available, HLA class I and class II types were obtained from metadata supplied by the sample provider rather than from assay-based typing.

Participants in the prospective study were enrolled through a virtual design, were aged roughly 18 to 90 years, and lived in 24 United States geographic areas. In the prospective study, participants were assigned to cohorts based on the clinical history participants reported in a screening survey and a study questionnaire. Each participant in the prospective study had whole blood, serum and a nasopharyngeal or oropharyngeal swab collected by mobile phlebotomists. Participants in the prospective study had the option to provide additional blood draws and questionnaires over an approximately 2-month period. Blood samples from the prospective study were shipped frozen or at room temperature prior to DNA extraction. The study at large found these results: The quantity of clinical and demographic metadata differed by source and by participant and was supplied without curation.

TCRbeta CDR3 regions were amplified from genomic DNA by means of the immunoSEQ Assay, a bias-controlled multiplex PCR. On the authors' methods: Within the assay, amplification of reference gene primers was used to estimate how many nucleated cells each sample contained. To quantify the absolute abundance of each unique TCRbeta CDR3 rearrangement, sequence reads were collapsed and filtered. Productive Simpson clonality was computed per sample as the square root of Simpson's diversity index over productive rearrangements. The clones in this table, taken by TCRdb from immuneACCESS, are in-frame only. Not every clone is retained; where verified, under half of the shortfall comes from an unresolved V gene, and the cause of the rest is unknown. Clone size and V and J calls were adopted from that table, with D and trimming inferred from the DNA. Counted in this sample were some 170,000 clones; roughly 87% of them appeared once. Roughly 1.2% of the sample comes from the top ten.

As for this clone: Its antigen has not been determined. Per-base qualities were not stored, and no clone one base away is much larger.

This TCR derives from a human donor with acute COVID-19. The donor label of this sample is uncertain. Sequenced sample: PBMCs or T cells enriched from blood (not recorded which).

In nucleotides, the sequence is TGTGCCAGCAGCTTAATTGGGCCGGCTGAAGCTTTCTTT. The encoded protein is CASSLIGPAEAFF. The chain couples TRBV7-3 to TRBJ1-1; a confident D gene designation cannot be given. Measured from the cysteine to the phenylalanine, the CDR3 is 13 residues long. Just CDR3 DNA is preserved here, 39 bases in frame from base 1. Taken from the germline V gene, the CDR1 and CDR2 loops are SGHTA and FQGTGA. V and J lose 1 base and 6 bases, and a span of 9 bases separates them.